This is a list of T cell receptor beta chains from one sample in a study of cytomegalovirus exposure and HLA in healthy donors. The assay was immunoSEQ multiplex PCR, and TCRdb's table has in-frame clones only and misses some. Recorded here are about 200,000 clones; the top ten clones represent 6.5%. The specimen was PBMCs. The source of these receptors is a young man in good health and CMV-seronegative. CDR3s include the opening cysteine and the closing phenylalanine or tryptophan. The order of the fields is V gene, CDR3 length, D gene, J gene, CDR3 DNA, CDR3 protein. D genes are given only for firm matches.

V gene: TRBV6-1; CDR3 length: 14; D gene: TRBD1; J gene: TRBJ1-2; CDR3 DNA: TGTGCCAGCAGTGTTACAGGGGGTGGGGCTGGCTACACCTTC; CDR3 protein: CASSVTGGGAGYTF
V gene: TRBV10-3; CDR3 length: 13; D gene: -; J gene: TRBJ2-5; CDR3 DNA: TGTGCCATCAGTGAGCCGAGTCCGGAGACCCAGTACTTC; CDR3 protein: CAISEPSPETQYF
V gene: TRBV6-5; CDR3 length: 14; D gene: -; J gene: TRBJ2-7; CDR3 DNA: TGTGCCAGCAGTTCGATGACAGGAGCCTACGAGCAGTACTTC; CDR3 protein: CASSSMTGAYEQYF
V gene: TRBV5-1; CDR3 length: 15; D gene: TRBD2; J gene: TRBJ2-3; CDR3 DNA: TGCGCCAGCAGCTTGAGCGGGACGGGTGGAGATACGCAGTATTTT; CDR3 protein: CASSLSGTGGDTQYF
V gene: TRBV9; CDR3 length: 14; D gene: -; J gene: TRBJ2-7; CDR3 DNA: TGTGCCAGCAGCGTAGCGGACAGCTCCTACGAGCAGTACTTC; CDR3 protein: CASSVADSSYEQYF
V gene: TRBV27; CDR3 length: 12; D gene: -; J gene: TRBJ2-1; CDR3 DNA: TGTGCCAGCAGCTGGCAGGGAAATGAGCAGTTCTTC; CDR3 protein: CASSWQGNEQFF
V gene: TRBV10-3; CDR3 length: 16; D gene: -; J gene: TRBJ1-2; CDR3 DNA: TGTGCCATCAGTGAGTCTAGTCCGGGCGTCAGGGGAGGCTACACCTTC; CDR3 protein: CAISESSPGVRGGYTF
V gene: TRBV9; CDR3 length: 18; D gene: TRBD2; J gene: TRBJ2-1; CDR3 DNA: TGTGCCAGCAGCGTAGAGGGCGGGAGGGTAGCGTCCTACAATGAGCAGTTCTTC; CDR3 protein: CASSVEGGRVASYNEQFF
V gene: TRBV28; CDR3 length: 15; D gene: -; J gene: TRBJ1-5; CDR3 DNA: TGTGCCAGCAGCCCTGTAGAGGGAGGCAATCAGCCCCAGCATTTT; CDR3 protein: CASSPVEGGNQPQHF
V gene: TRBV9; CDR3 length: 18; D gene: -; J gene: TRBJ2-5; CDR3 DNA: TGTGCCAGCAGCGTAGCTACAGGGACGTCAGGGGTCCAAGAGACCCAGTACTTC; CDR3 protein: CASSVATGTSGVQETQYF
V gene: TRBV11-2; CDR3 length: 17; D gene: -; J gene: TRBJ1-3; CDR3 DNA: TGTGCCAGCAGCTTGGTGGGCAGACCCCTCTCTGGAAACACCATATATTTT; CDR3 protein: CASSLVGRPLSGNTIYF
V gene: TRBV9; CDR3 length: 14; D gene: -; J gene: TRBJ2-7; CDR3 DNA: TGTGCCAGCAGCGCCAGGACAGATCCCTACGAGCAGTACTTC; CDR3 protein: CASSARTDPYEQYF
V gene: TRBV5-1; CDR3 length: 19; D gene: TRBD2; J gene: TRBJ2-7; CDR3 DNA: TGCGCCAGCAGCCCTACGACAGGGAGGCTAGCGGGAGGGACCTACGAGCAGTACTTC; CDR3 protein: CASSPTTGRLAGGTYEQYF
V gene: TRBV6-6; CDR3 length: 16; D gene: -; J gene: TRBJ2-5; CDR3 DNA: TGTGCCAGCAGTTACATCGGGCTAGCGCCTCAAGAGACCCAGTACTTC; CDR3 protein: CASSYIGLAPQETQYF
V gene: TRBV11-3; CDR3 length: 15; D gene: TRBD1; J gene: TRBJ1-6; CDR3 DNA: TGTGCCAGCAGCTTTCGACAGGGTTCTAATTCACCCCTCCACTTT; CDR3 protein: CASSFRQGSNSPLHF
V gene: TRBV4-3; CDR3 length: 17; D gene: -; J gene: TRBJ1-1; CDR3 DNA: TGCGCCAGCAGCCAGACAATCTCGGGGGGAATGAACACTGAAGCTTTCTTT; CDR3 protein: CASSQTISGGMNTEAFF
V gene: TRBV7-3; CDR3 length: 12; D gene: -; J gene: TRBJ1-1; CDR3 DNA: TGTGCCAGCAGCTTAGTCAGAAACGAAGCTTTCTTT; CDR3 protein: CASSLVRNEAFF
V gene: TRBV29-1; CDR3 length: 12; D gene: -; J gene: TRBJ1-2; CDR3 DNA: TGCAGCGTTCCCCACTTGACAGGCGGCTACACCTTC; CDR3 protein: CSVPHLTGGYTF
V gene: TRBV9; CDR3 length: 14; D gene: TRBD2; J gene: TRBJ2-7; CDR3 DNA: TGTGCCAGCAGCGTAGGCGGGGGGGGTTACGAGCAGTACTTC; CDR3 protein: CASSVGGGGYEQYF
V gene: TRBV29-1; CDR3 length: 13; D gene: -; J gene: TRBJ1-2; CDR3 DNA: TGCAGCGTTGTGCAGGGGAGTAACTATGGCTACACCTTC; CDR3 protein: CSVVQGSNYGYTF
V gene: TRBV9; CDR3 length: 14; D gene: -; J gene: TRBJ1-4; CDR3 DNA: TGTGCCAGCAGCGTTGAAAACAGTGGCGAAAAACTGTTTTTT; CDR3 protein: CASSVENSGEKLFF
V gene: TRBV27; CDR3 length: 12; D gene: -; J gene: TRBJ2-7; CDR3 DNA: TGTGCCATCTTTTCACTTACCTACGAGCAGTACTTC; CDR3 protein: CAIFSLTYEQYF
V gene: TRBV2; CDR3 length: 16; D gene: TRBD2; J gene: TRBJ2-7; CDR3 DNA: TGTGCCAGCAGCAAAAAACGACTAGCGGACTCCTACGAGCAGTACTTC; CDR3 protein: CASSKKRLADSYEQYF
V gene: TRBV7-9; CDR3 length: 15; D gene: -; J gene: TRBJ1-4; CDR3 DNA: TGTGCCAGCAGCTTAGTCGGTTTGGACAGCGAAAAACTGTTTTTT; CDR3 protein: CASSLVGLDSEKLFF
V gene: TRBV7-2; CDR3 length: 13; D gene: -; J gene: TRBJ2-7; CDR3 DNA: TGTGCCAGCAGCTTCCGCTCGAGCTACGAGCAGTACTTC; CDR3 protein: CASSFRSSYEQYF
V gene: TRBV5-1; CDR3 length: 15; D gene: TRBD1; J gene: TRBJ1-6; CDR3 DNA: TGCGCCAGCAGCACCGGACAGGGGGCTCGTTCACCCCTCCACTTT; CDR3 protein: CASSTGQGARSPLHF
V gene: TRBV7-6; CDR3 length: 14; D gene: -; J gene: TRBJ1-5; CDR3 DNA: TGTGCCAGCAGCCGGGGGGGGGTTCATCAGCCCCAGCATTTT; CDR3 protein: CASSRGGVHQPQHF
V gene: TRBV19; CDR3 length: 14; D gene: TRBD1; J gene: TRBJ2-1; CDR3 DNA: TGTGCCAGTAGTGGACAGGGTGTAGGCAATGAGCAGTTCTTC; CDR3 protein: CASSGQGVGNEQFF
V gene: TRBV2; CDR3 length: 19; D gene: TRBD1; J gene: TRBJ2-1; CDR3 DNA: TGTGCCAGCAGTGAAGCGCTTCTCGGGGACAGGGGGCAATGGAATGAGCAGTTCTTC; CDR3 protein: CASSEALLGDRGQWNEQFF
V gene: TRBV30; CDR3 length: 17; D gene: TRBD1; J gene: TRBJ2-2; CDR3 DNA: TGTGCCTGGAGTCCGACCACCGGGACAGGGGACACCGGGGAGCTGTTTTTT; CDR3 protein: CAWSPTTGTGDTGELFF
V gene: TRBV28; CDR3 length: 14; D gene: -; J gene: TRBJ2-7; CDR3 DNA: TGTGCCAGCAGTTTATCTACAGGGTCCTACGAGCAGTACTTC; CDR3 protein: CASSLSTGSYEQYF
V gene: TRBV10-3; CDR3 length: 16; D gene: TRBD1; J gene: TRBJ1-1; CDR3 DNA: TGTGCCATCAGTGATTTAACAGGACAGGGCTCCCCTGAAGCTTTCTTT; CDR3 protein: CAISDLTGQGSPEAFF
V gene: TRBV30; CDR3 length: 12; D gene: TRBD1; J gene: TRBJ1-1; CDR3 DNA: TGTGCCGGGGGGACAGGGCATACTGAAGCTTTCTTT; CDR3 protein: CAGGTGHTEAFF
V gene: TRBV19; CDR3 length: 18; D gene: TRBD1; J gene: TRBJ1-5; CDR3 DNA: TGTGCCAGTAGTGTATTTTCCGGACAGGATGATAGCAATCAGCCCCAGCATTTT; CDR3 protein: CASSVFSGQDDSNQPQHF
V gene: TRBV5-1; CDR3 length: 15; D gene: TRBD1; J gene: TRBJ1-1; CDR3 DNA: TGCGCCAGCAGCTCTATTACAGGGGCCAACACTGAAGCTTTCTTT; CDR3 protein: CASSSITGANTEAFF
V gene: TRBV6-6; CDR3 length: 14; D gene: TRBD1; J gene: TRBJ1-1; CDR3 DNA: TGTGCCAGCACCGGACAGGGGTGGATTGGTGAAGCTTTCTTT; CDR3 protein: CASTGQGWIGEAFF
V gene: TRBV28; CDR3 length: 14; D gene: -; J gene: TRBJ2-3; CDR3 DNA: TGTGCCAGCAGTTCCCGGGGACACACAGATACGCAGTATTTT; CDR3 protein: CASSSRGHTDTQYF
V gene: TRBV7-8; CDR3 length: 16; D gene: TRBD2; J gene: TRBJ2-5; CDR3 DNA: TGTGCCAGCAGCTTGGTGACTAGCGGGAGTGGGGAGACCCAGTACTTC; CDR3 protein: CASSLVTSGSGETQYF
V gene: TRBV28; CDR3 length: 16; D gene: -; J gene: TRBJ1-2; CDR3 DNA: TGTGCCAGCAGTTTAGCGGGCAGTGCTTCTCTGAGCGGCTACACCTTC; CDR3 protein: CASSLAGSASLSGYTF
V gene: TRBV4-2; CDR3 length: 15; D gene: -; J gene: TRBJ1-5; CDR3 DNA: TGTGCCAGCAGCCAAGAGTTTCGGAGCAATCAGCCCCAGCATTTT; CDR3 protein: CASSQEFRSNQPQHF
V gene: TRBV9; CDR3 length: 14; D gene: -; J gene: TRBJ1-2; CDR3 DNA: TGTGCCAGCAGCGTAGTTCCAGGGGACTATGGCTACACCTTC; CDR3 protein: CASSVVPGDYGYTF
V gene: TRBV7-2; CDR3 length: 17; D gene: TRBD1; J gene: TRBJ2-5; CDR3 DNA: TGTGCCAGCAGCTTACAAACCTCACAGGGGGCTCGGGAGACCCAGTACTTC; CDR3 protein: CASSLQTSQGARETQYF